This T cell receptor beta chain was captured by sequencing in a study of read filtering for tumor transcriptome and immune sequencing. From about 400 ng of RNA, a library with molecular barcoded alpha/delta and beta/gamma adaptors was made. Each CDR3 protein is one row after TCRdb ran MiXCR on the reads. The sample records tens of thousands of distinct CDR3 sequences, roughly a fifth being singletons. Points on this clonotype: A much larger clone sits a single nucleotide away, making a read error possible.

This CDR3 has 15 residues. Germline lookup yields CDR1 SGHRS and CDR2 YFSETQ. The chain joins TRBV5-1 to TRBJ1-2, with TRBD1 identical over 7 bases. This TCR derives from a donor at least 40 years old with multiple myeloma. Sequenced input: a population of CD138-negative cells sorted from bone marrow. The CDR3: CASSFFGQADYGYAF. The DNA of the CDR3 is TGCGCCAGCAGCTTTTTTGGACAGGCCGACTATGGCTACGCCTTC. The whole variable domain, filled in from reference TRBV5-1 and TRBJ1-2, reads KAGVTQTPRYLIKTRGQQVTLSCSPISGHRSVSWYQQTPGQGLQFLFEYFSETQRNKGNFPGRFSGRQFSNSRSEMNVSTLELGDSALYLCASSFFGQADYGYAFGSGTRLTVV.